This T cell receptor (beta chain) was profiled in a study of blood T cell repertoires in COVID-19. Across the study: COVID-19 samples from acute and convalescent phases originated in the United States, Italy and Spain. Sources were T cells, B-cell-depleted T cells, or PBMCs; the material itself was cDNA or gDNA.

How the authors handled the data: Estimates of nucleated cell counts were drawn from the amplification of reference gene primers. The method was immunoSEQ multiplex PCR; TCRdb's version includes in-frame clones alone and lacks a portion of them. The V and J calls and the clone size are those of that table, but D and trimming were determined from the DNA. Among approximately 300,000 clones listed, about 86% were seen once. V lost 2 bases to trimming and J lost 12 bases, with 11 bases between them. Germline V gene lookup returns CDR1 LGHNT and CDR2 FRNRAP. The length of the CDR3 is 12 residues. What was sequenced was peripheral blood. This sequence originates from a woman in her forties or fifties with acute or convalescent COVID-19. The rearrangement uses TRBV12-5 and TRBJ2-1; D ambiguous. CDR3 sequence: CASGLLVSWQFF. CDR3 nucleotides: TGTGCTAGTGGTTTGCTCGTTAGTTGGCAGTTCTTC.